Listed below are T cell receptor beta chains from one sample, sequenced in a study of blood T cell repertoires in COVID-19. The method was immunoSEQ multiplex PCR; TCRdb's version includes in-frame clones alone and lacks a portion of them. The sample includes approximately 180,000 clones, approximately 83% of them seen just once. The sequenced sample consisted of peripheral blood. These receptors were taken from a man in his 60s with acute or convalescent COVID-19. CDR3s include the opening cysteine and the closing phenylalanine or tryptophan. Fields, in order: CDR3 length, clone size, J gene, V gene, D gene, CDR3 protein, CDR3 DNA. The D gene is left open where the match is weak. A clone size is listed for some rows: how often the clone was seen (once, few, many), or a class if it is expanded.

length: 13
size: -
J: TRBJ2-5
V: TRBV19
D: -
CDR3: CASSIQQRETQYF
DNA: TGTGCCAGTAGTATACAACAGCGGGAGACCCAGTACTTC

length: 14
size: -
J: TRBJ2-3
V: TRBV9
D: TRBD1
CDR3: CASSLGQYSDTQYF
DNA: TGTGCCAGCAGCCTGGGACAGTACTCAGATACGCAGTATTTT

length: 18
size: -
J: TRBJ2-6
V: TRBV5-1
D: TRBD2
CDR3: CASALLAGEMTGANVLTF
DNA: TGCGCCAGCGCCCTCCTAGCGGGAGAGATGACTGGGGCCAACGTCCTGACTTTC

length: 17
size: -
J: TRBJ1-4
V: TRBV2
D: -
CDR3: CASSEAGQTRFGEKLFF
DNA: TGTGCCAGCAGTGAAGCGGGCCAGACCCGGTTCGGTGAAAAACTGTTTTTT

length: 16
size: -
J: TRBJ2-7
V: TRBV7-2
D: TRBD1
CDR3: CASSLASGTGGREQYF
DNA: TGTGCCAGCAGCTTAGCGTCCGGGACAGGAGGGCGCGAGCAGTACTTC

length: 13
size: -
J: TRBJ2-3
V: TRBV20-1
D: -
CDR3: CSASTGSTDTQYF
DNA: TGCAGTGCTAGTACGGGGAGCACAGATACGCAGTATTTT

length: 15
size: -
J: TRBJ1-5
V: TRBV5-1
D: TRBD1
CDR3: CASKEGAGGNQPQHF
DNA: TGCGCCAGCAAAGAGGGGGCCGGGGGCAATCAGCCCCAGCATTTT

length: 14
size: -
J: TRBJ2-3
V: TRBV4-2
D: -
CDR3: CASSQGGHTDTQYF
DNA: TGTGCCAGCAGCCAAGGGGGGCACACAGATACGCAGTATTTT

length: 13
size: -
J: TRBJ2-1
V: TRBV5-6
D: TRBD2
CDR3: CASSFGGSSEQFF
DNA: TGTGCCAGCAGCTTCGGGGGGAGTAGTGAGCAGTTCTTC

length: 15
size: few
J: TRBJ2-3
V: TRBV4-3
D: -
CDR3: CASSQVGVWTDTQYF
DNA: TGCGCCAGCAGCCAAGTCGGAGTATGGACAGATACGCAGTATTTT

length: 18
size: -
J: TRBJ2-3
V: TRBV21-1
D: -
CDR3: CASSKGIRDRKFTDTQYF
DNA: TGTGCCAGCAGCAAAGGTATCCGGGACAGAAAGTTCACAGATACGCAGTATTTT

length: 15
size: once
J: TRBJ1-6
V: TRBV7-2
D: TRBD1
CDR3: CASSLYRGLASPLHF
DNA: TGTGCCAGCAGCCTGTACAGGGGACTAGCTTCACCCCTCCACTTT

length: 16
size: -
J: TRBJ2-2
V: TRBV19
D: TRBD2
CDR3: CASSPPSGRAIGELFF
DNA: TGTGCCAGTAGTCCGCCGAGCGGGAGGGCCATCGGGGAGCTGTTTTTT

length: 15
size: -
J: TRBJ2-5
V: TRBV18
D: TRBD2
CDR3: CASSVFSGSVETQYF
DNA: TGTGCCAGCTCCGTATTTAGCGGGAGTGTCGAGACCCAGTACTTC

length: 14
size: -
J: TRBJ1-5
V: TRBV27
D: -
CDR3: CASSLREGNQPQHF
DNA: TGTGCCAGCAGTCTCAGGGAGGGCAATCAGCCCCAGCATTTT

length: 16
size: -
J: TRBJ2-7
V: TRBV7-2
D: TRBD1
CDR3: CASSLRSGGSSYEQYF
DNA: TGTGCCAGCAGCTTAAGGTCAGGGGGTTCTTCCTACGAGCAGTACTTC

length: 19
size: -
J: TRBJ2-2
V: TRBV9
D: TRBD2
CDR3: CASSVVRGLARPNTGELFF
DNA: TGTGCCAGCAGCGTAGTACGGGGACTAGCGCGCCCGAACACCGGGGAGCTGTTTTTT

length: 16
size: -
J: TRBJ2-1
V: TRBV3-1/TRBV3-2
D: -
CDR3: CASSPPDRSSYNEQFF
DNA: TGTGCCAGCAGCCCCCCCGACAGGAGCTCCTACAATGAGCAGTTCTTC

length: 16
size: -
J: TRBJ1-1
V: TRBV3-1/TRBV3-2
D: -
CDR3: CASSQALAVGNTEAFF
DNA: TGTGCCAGCAGCCAAGCATTGGCGGTGGGGAACACTGAAGCTTTCTTT

length: 13
size: -
J: TRBJ1-2
V: TRBV28
D: -
CDR3: CASSHRRNYGYTF
DNA: TGTGCCAGCAGTCACAGGAGAAACTATGGCTACACCTTC

length: 14
size: -
J: TRBJ2-3
V: TRBV6-5
D: TRBD1
CDR3: CASSRTGTQDTQYF
DNA: TGTGCCAGCAGCCGGACAGGGACGCAAGATACGCAGTATTTT

length: 12
size: -
J: TRBJ2-7
V: TRBV29-1
D: -
CDR3: CSVGEGAYEQYF
DNA: TGCAGCGTTGGTGAGGGCGCCTACGAGCAGTACTTC

length: 16
size: once
J: TRBJ2-2
V: TRBV6-7
D: TRBD2
CDR3: CASSYPELAGAGELFF
DNA: TGTGCCAGCAGTTACCCCGAGCTAGCGGGAGCCGGGGAGCTGTTTTTT

length: 14
size: -
J: TRBJ2-7
V: TRBV5-4
D: -
CDR3: CASSLGQGSYEQYF
DNA: TGTGCCAGCAGCTTGGGTCAGGGATCCTACGAGCAGTACTTC

length: 14
size: -
J: TRBJ2-3
V: TRBV7-9
D: -
CDR3: CASSPAASTDTQYF
DNA: TGTGCCAGCAGCCCTGCGGCTAGCACAGATACGCAGTATTTT

length: 16
size: -
J: TRBJ2-3
V: TRBV5-1
D: -
CDR3: CASSSSGPSYADTQYF
DNA: TGCGCCAGCAGCTCCAGCGGCCCGAGTTACGCAGATACGCAGTATTTT

length: 15
size: -
J: TRBJ1-2
V: TRBV3-1/TRBV3-2
D: -
CDR3: CASSQDRDKHYGYTF
DNA: TGTGCCAGCAGCCAAGACAGGGACAAACACTATGGCTACACCTTC

length: 16
size: -
J: TRBJ2-1
V: TRBV21-1
D: -
CDR3: CASSKGETSGYNEQFF
DNA: TGTGCCAGCAGCAAGGGGGAGACTAGCGGTTACAATGAGCAGTTCTTC

length: 11
size: -
J: TRBJ2-7
V: TRBV6-5
D: -
CDR3: CASSRGREQYF
DNA: TGTGCCAGCAGCAGGGGGAGGGAGCAGTACTTC

length: 14
size: -
J: TRBJ2-2
V: TRBV5-6
D: TRBD1
CDR3: CASSLAGGKGELFF
DNA: TGTGCCAGCAGCTTGGCAGGGGGCAAGGGGGAGCTGTTTTTT

length: 14
size: -
J: TRBJ2-7
V: TRBV5-1
D: TRBD2
CDR3: CASSFRLADYEQYF
DNA: TGCGCCAGCAGCTTTCGACTAGCAGATTACGAGCAGTACTTC

length: 13
size: -
J: TRBJ2-7
V: TRBV29-1
D: -
CDR3: CSVSMTGTYEQYF
DNA: TGCAGCGTTTCCATGACAGGTACCTACGAGCAGTACTTC

length: 13
size: -
J: TRBJ2-7
V: TRBV2
D: TRBD2
CDR3: CARGTSGRYEQYF
DNA: TGTGCCAGGGGGACTAGCGGGCGCTACGAGCAGTACTTC

length: 14
size: -
J: TRBJ1-1
V: TRBV5-4
D: TRBD1
CDR3: CASSVRDRSTEAFF
DNA: TGTGCCAGCAGCGTCCGGGACAGGAGCACTGAAGCTTTCTTT

length: 17
size: -
J: TRBJ2-2
V: TRBV20-1
D: TRBD2
CDR3: CSASGITSGKNTGELFF
DNA: TGCAGTGCTAGTGGTATTACTAGCGGAAAAAACACCGGGGAGCTGTTTTTT

length: 14
size: -
J: TRBJ2-1
V: TRBV27
D: -
CDR3: CASSPGSSYNEQFF
DNA: TGTGCCTCCTCCCCGGGGAGCTCCTACAATGAGCAGTTCTTC

length: 15
size: -
J: TRBJ1-1
V: TRBV2
D: -
CDR3: CASNGQGLMNTEAFF
DNA: TGTGCCAGCAATGGGCAGGGTCTGATGAACACTGAAGCTTTCTTT

length: 13
size: -
J: TRBJ1-2
V: TRBV7-8
D: -
CDR3: CASSVTENYGYTF
DNA: TGTGCCAGCAGCGTGACAGAAAACTATGGCTACACCTTC